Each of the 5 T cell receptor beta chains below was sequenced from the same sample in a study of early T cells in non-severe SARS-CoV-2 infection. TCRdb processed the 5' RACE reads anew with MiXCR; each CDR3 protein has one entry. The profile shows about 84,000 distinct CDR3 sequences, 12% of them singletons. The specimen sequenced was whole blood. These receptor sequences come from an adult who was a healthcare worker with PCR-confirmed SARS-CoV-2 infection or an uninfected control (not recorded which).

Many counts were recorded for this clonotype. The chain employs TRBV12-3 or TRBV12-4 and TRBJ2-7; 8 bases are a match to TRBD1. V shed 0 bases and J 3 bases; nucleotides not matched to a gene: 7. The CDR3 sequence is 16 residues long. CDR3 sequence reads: CASSLAPGQDGYEQYF. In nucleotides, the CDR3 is TGTGCCAGCAGTTTAGCTCCGGGACAGGACGGCTACGAGCAGTACTTC.

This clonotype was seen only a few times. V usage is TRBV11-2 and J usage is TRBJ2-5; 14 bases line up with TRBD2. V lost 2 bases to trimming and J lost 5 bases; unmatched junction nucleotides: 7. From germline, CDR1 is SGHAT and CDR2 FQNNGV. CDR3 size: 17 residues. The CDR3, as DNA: TGTGCCAGCAGCTTACTCGGGACTAGCGGGAGAAGGGAGACCCAGTACTTC. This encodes CASSLLGTSGRRETQYF.

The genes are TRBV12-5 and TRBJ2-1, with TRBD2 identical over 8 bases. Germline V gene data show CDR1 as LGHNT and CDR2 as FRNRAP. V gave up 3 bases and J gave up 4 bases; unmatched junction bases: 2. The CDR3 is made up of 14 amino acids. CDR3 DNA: TGTGCTAGTGGTTTCTTAGCGGGGTACAATGAGCAGTTCTTC. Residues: CASGFLAGYNEQFF.

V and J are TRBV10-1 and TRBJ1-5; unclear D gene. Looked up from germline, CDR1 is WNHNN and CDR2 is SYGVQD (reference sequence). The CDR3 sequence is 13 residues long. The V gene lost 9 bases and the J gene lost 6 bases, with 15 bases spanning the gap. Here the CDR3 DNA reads TGCGCCAGTGTAAGGGAGGGCTTTCAGCCCCAGCATTTT. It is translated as CASVREGFQPQHF.

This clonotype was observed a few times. Here the CDR3 DNA reads TGTGCCACCAGTGGCGTGGGGTCGGACTATGGCTACACCTTC. Protein sequence: CATSGVGSDYGYTF. The chain combines TRBV24-1 with TRBJ1-2; D remains unclear. This CDR3 has 14 residues. The germline CDR1 and CDR2 sequences are KGHDR and SFDVKD. The V and J ends lost 5 bases and 3 bases respectively, with 12 bases between them.